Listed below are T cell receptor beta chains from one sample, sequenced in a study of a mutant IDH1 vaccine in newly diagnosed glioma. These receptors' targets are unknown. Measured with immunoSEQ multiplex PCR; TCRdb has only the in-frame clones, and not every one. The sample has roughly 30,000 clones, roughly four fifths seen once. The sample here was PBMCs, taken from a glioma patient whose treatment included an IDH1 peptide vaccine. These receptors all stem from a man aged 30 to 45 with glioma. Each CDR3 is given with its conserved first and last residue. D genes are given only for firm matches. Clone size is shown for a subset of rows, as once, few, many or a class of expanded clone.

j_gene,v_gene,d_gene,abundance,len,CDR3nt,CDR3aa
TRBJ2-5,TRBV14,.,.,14,TGTGCCAGCAGCCAAACAGGAATAATAGAGACCCAGTACTTC,CASSQTGIIETQYF
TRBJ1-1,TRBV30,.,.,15,TGTGCCTGGAGTAAGGCACCGATGCCCAACACTGAAGCTTTCTTT,CAWSKAPMPNTEAFF
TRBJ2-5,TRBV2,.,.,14,TGTGCCAGCAGCCCCAATCTAGGGGGGGGGACCCAGTACTTC,CASSPNLGGGTQYF
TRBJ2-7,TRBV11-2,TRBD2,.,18,TGTGCCAGCAGCTTAGTACTAGCGGGAGGGCCCCCTATCTACGAGCAGTACTTC,CASSLVLAGGPPIYEQYF
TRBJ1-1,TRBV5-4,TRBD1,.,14,TGTGCCAGCAGCTTCGGGACAGGGAACACTGAAGCTTTCTTT,CASSFGTGNTEAFF
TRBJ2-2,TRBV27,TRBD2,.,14,TGTGCCAGCAGTCCGGGAGGGGGGGGCCGGGAGCTGTTTTTT,CASSPGGGGRELFF
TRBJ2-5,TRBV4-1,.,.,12,TGCGCCAGCAGCCAAGGGTCAACCCGAGAAAACTTC,CASSQGSTRENF
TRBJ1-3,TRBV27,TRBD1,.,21,TGTGCCAGCAGTGGGGTGGCCGCGTTATCGACAGGGGGAATCTCTGGAAACACCATATATTTT,CASSGVAALSTGGISGNTIYF
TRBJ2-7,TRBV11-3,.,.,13,TGTGCCAGCAGCTTAGATAAGGGCTACGAGCAGTACTTC,CASSLDKGYEQYF
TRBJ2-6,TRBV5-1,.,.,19,TGCGCCAGCAGCTTGGCTCAGTGGGTCGACAGCTCTGGGGCCAACGTCCTGACTTTC,CASSLAQWVDSSGANVLTF
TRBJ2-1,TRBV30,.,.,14,TGTGCCTGGAGTATTTGGGGACGGTATAATGAGCAGTTCTTC,CAWSIWGRYNEQFF
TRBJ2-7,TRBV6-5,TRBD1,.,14,TGTGCCAGCAGTTACCGAGACAGGGTCTACGAGCAGTACTTC,CASSYRDRVYEQYF
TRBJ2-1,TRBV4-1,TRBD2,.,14,TGCGCCAGCAGCCAGGTAGCGGGAGGGCCGGAGCAGTTCTTC,CASSQVAGGPEQFF
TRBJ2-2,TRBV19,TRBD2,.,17,TGTGCCAGTAGTATTGCTAGCGGGAGTGGGCGCACCGGGGAGCTGTTTTTT,CASSIASGSGRTGELFF
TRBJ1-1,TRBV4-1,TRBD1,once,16,TGCGCCAGCAGCCTAAGCCGGACAGGGGCTAACACTGAAGCTTTCTTT,CASSLSRTGANTEAFF
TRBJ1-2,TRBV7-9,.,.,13,TGTGCCAGCAGCTGGGAGGTAGGGTATGGCTACACCTTC,CASSWEVGYGYTF
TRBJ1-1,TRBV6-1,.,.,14,TGTGCCAGCATAACTACAGGCTTAGGCACTGAAGCTTTCTTT,CASITTGLGTEAFF
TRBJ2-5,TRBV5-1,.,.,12,TGCGCCAGCAGGGAACACCAAGAGACCCAGTACTTC,CASREHQETQYF
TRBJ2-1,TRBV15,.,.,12,TGTGCCACCAGCCGCGGGGCCAATGAGCAGTTCTTC,CATSRGANEQFF
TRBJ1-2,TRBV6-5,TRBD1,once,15,TGTGCCAGCCGGTTAAGGGACAGGGAACCTTCCGGCTACACCTTC,CASRLRDREPSGYTF
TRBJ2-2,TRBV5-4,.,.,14,TGTGCCAGCAGCTTGGAGGTGAATTCCGGGGAGCTGTTTTTT,CASSLEVNSGELFF
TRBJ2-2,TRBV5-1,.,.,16,TGCGCCAGCAGCTTGGTTAGTGCGGGTCACACCGGGGAGCTGTTTTTT,CASSLVSAGHTGELFF
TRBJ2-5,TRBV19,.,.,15,TGTGCCAGTAGTATAGGCCCCCAGGGGGGGGAGACCCAGTACTTC,CASSIGPQGGETQYF
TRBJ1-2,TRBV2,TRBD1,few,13,TGTGCCAGCAGGGGGACAGGGAGCTATGGCTACACCTTC,CASRGTGSYGYTF
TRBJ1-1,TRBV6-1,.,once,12,TGTGCCAGCGTCTTTGGGAACACTGAAGCTTTCTTT,CASVFGNTEAFF
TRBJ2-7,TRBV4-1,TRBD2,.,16,TGCGCCAGCAGCCAAGATAACAACGGGAGGTGGTACGAGCAGTACTTC,CASSQDNNGRWYEQYF
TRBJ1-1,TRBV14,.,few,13,TGTGCCAGCAGCCAAGTAGGTAACACTGAAGCTTTCTTT,CASSQVGNTEAFF
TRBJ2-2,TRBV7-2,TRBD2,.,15,TGTGCCAGCAGCTTAGACCTAGCGGGGTCCGGGGAGCTGTTTTTT,CASSLDLAGSGELFF